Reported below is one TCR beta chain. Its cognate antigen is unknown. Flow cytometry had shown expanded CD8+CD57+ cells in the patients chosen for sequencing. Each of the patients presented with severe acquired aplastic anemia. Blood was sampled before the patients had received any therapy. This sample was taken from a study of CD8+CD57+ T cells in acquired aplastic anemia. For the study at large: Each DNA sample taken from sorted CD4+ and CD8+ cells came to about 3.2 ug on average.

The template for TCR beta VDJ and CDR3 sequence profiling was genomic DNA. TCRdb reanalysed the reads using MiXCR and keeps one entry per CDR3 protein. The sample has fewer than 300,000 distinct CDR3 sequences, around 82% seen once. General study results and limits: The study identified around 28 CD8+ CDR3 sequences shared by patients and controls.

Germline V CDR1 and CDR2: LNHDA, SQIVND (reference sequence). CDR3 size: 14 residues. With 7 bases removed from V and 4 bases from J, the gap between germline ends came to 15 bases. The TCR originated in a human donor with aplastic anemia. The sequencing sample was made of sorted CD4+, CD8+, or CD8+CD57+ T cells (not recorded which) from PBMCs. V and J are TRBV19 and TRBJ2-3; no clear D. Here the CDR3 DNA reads TGTGCCAGTACCTTAGGGTCGGGCCCAGATACGCAGTATTTT. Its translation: CASTLGSGPDTQYF.